The entry below gives a single T cell receptor (beta chain) sequence along with its context. What it binds is not known. These data are taken from a study of cytomegalovirus exposure and HLA in healthy donors. The ends lost 3 bases at V and 4 bases at J; junction bases unmatched: 6. This CDR3 is 15 amino acids long. Germline CDR1 is SGHTA and CDR2 is FQGNSA. Primers: 60 Vbeta forward and 13 Jbeta reverse. Measured with immunoSEQ multiplex PCR; TCRdb has only the in-frame clones, and not every one. This sample has around 150,000 clones, with 84% found just once. Study conclusions and caveats: In vitro checks showed that a few CMV-associated chains really do target CMV antigens. More clonal expansion characterized HLA-associated TCR beta chains than equally common others in a later analysis.

The chain joins TRBV7-2 to TRBJ1-5; the match to TRBD1 covers 7 bases. This sequence was found in a man aged 18 to 29 in good health and CMV-seronegative. Sequences were obtained from PBMCs. CDR3 nucleotides: TGTGCCAGCAGCTTCGGGACAGATAGAAATCAGCCCCAGCATTTT. It translates to CASSFGTDRNQPQHF.